This T cell receptor beta chain originates from a study of T cell repertoires in cytomegalovirus infection. The overall study: Both a matching HLA type and CMV infection were indicated by public TCR beta signatures.

Per germline, CDR1 SGHAT and CDR2 FQNNGV. The CDR3 has 14 residues. Trimming left V 0 bases short and J 1 base short, with 5 bases between. Broader study findings: Pooled public TCR beta family frequency picked out CMV carriers with the relevant HLA.

Ten or more counts support this clonotype. Its target is unknown. TCRdb processed the reads anew with MiXCR; each CDR3 protein has one entry. This table has under 800,000 distinct CDR3 sequences, 20% to 25% appearing once. The clonotype originates from a human donor in good health (CMV status not recorded). Some clones in this sample may be carry-over from other donors' samples. Sequenced input: CD8+ T cells from PBMCs. The chain couples TRBV11-2 to TRBJ2-3; D not certain. CDR3 bases: TGTGCCAGCAGCTTAGAGTGGGGCACAGATACGCAGTATTTT. Protein product: CASSLEWGTDTQYF.